A single sample is the source of the 11 T cell receptor beta chains below, sequenced in a study of regulatory T cells in long-lasting Graves disease. Assembly of TCR beta libraries relied on iRepertoire HTBI primers together with Arm-PCR of CDR3 regions. TCRdb passed the multiplex PCR reads through MiXCR, listing each CDR3 protein once. Here the sample spans about 500,000 distinct CDR3 sequences, 15% to 20% being singletons. Stated time point: newly diagnosed GD, antithyroid drugs for less than 3 months. From PBMCs, RNA was extracted and then used to make the TCR library. This same sample was also taken into another study, of T cells in Graves' hyperthyroidism and ophthalmopathy.

The specimen comprised peripheral blood mononuclear cells (PBMCs), sampled at new diagnosis, from a patient treated with antithyroid drugs. These receptors were taken from a man in his forties with Graves disease.

This chain connects TRBV6-2 or TRBV6-3 to TRBJ1-2, with a tentative D call TRBD1 (6 bases). The V gene lost 5 bases and the J gene lost 0 bases, with 10 bases spanning the gap. The germline V gene encodes CDR1 MNHEY and CDR2 SVGEGT. The length of the CDR3 is 14 residues. The chain's CDR3 is CASSGGLTNYGYTF. The CDR3 DNA reads TGTGCCAGCAGTGGGGGGCTCACTAACTATGGCTACACCTTC.

This clonotype has at least ten counts. The V call is TRBV11-2, the J call TRBJ2-1; 8 bases are shared with TRBD2. CDR3 length: 16 residues. The ends lost 0 bases at V and 4 bases at J; junction bases unmatched: 5. CDR1 is SGHAT, CDR2 FQNNGV, per germline. The CDR3 region is CASSLDGAGDYNEQFF. The CDR3 DNA reads TGTGCCAGCAGCTTAGACGGAGCGGGAGATTACAATGAGCAGTTCTTC.

In this sample, this clonotype turned up many times. V and J are TRBV28 and TRBJ2-1; D possibly corresponds to TRBD1 (6 bases). The CDR3 contains 13 residues. The germline V and J ends were trimmed by 5 bases and 15 bases, with 20 bases remaining between them. Germline CDR1 and CDR2: MDHEN and SYDVKM. CDR3 nucleotides: TGTGCCAGCAGTCTTAACAGGGTCGGGAATTGGTTCTTC. Amino acid sequence: CASSLNRVGNWFF.

The chain employs TRBV9 and TRBJ2-7, with 14 bases lining up with TRBD2. The CDR3 sequence is 18 residues long. Germline V gives CDR1 SGDLS, CDR2 YYNGEE. V dropped 3 bases and J dropped 2; count of bases not matched to a gene: 10. The CDR3 here is CASSDSTSGRANAYEQYF. The DNA for the CDR3 is TGTGCCAGCAGCGATTCGACTAGCGGGAGGGCCAACGCCTACGAGCAGTACTTC.

This clonotype was seen a handful of times. The J gene is TRBJ1-5, the V gene TRBV11-3; possible D gene TRBD1, 5 bases. Germline CDR1 reads SGHNT; CDR2 reads YENEEA. With 4 bases removed from V and 6 bases from J, the gap between germline ends came to 13 bases. The CDR3 length is 14 residues. Here the CDR3 DNA reads TGTGCCAGCAGCTCATCAGGGATTGGTCAGCCCCAGCATTTT. It specifies CASSSSGIGQPQHF.

Here the CDR3 reads CSASSAGGNNEQFF. The CDR3 DNA sequence: TGCAGTGCTAGTTCCGCGGGAGGAAACAATGAGCAGTTCTTC. The rearrangement uses TRBV20-1 and TRBJ2-1; 8 nucleotides agree with TRBD2. CDR3 length equals 14 residues. J lost 5 bases, V lost 3 bases, and 6 bases had no gene match. Looked up from germline, CDR1 is DFQATT and CDR2 is SNEGSKA (reference sequence).

This clonotype was counted many times. The rearrangement links TRBV20-1 to TRBJ2-7; D is undetermined. The CDR3 extends over 12 amino acids. The germline V and J ends were trimmed by 2 bases and 3 bases, with 8 bases remaining between them. Germline CDR1 DFQATT, CDR2 SNEGSKA (reference sequence). In nucleotides, the CDR3 is TGCAGTGCTAGAACCGGGCTCTACGAGCAGTACTTC. Translation: CSARTGLYEQYF.

This rearrangement joins TRBV10-3 to TRBJ2-7; D is unclear. Germline V gene lookup returns CDR1 ENHRY and CDR2 SYGVKD. The V end lost 6 bases, the J end lost 3 bases, and 9 bases lay between the germline ends. This CDR3 is 12 amino acids long. CDR3 region: CAIRQQNYEQYF. The DNA of the CDR3 is TGTGCCATCAGGCAACAGAACTACGAGCAGTACTTC.

This clonotype was counted ten times or more. The chain joins TRBV20-1 to TRBJ2-3; 9 positions match TRBD1. Unmatched junction bases numbered 8, after V lost 0 bases and J lost 4 bases. CDR1 DFQATT and CDR2 SNEGSKA come from the germline V gene (reference sequence). The CDR3 runs 16 residues. CDR3 nucleotide sequence: TGCAGTGCTAGAGACACCGGGACAGGGAAAGCAGATACGCAGTATTTT. Its protein product is CSARDTGTGKADTQYF.

Details on this clonotype: A much larger clone differs from this one at a single base, so this may be a read error. The CDR3 protein is CAGSPNPVIFF. CDR3 sequence (DNA): TGTGCCGGCAGTCCCAACCCTGTTATTTTCTTT. The V and J genes are TRBV12-3 or TRBV12-4 and TRBJ1-1; D not resolved. This CDR3 region has 11 residues.

Only one count was recorded for this clonotype. The J gene is TRBJ1-2, the V gene TRBV20-1; D is undetermined. Per the germline V gene, CDR1 is DFQATT and CDR2 is SNEGSKA (reference sequence). Trimming removed 5 bases at V and 5 bases at J, with 18 bases between. This CDR3 has 14 amino acids. CDR3 in amino acids: CSAVMRRALYGYTF. For the CDR3, the DNA is TGCAGTGCTGTGATGAGGAGGGCCTTATATGGCTACACCTTC.